These 28 T cell receptor beta chains originate from one sample sequenced in a study of T cell responses to AZD1222 COVID-19 vaccine. This table comes from immunoSEQ multiplex PCR, and its TCRdb copy is limited to in-frame clones, with some not included. The sample has about 97,000 clones, over 75% seen once. Here the sequenced sample was peripheral blood, taken 28 days after the second AZD1222 dose. Receptors were obtained from an adult who received the AZD1222 COVID-19 vaccine.

The chain is built from TRBV6-5 and TRBJ2-1, with 9 bases matching TRBD2. V lost 6 bases, J lost 8 bases, and 11 bases stayed unmatched. CDR1 and CDR2 (germline): MNHEY, SVGAGI. This CDR3 spans 15 amino acids. This chain's CDR3 is CASSPGLAGVYEQFF. The CDR3 DNA sequence: TGTGCCAGCAGCCCGGGACTAGCAGGTGTCTATGAGCAGTTCTTC.

The chain uses TRBV7-3 and TRBJ2-7, with 8 bases that match TRBD2. J lost 6 bases, V lost 1 base, and 5 bases had no gene match. The length of the CDR3 is 14 residues. Germline CDR1 SGHTA, CDR2 FQGTGA. CDR3: CASSLSGGSVEQYF. CDR3 coding DNA: TGTGCCAGCAGCTTAAGCGGGGGGTCGGTCGAGCAGTACTTC.

The V call is TRBV5-1, the J call TRBJ2-7; D may match TRBD1 or TRBD2 (6 bases each). The CDR3 is 15 amino acids. Germline V gene data show CDR1 as SGHRS and CDR2 as YFSETQ. Trimming pared 1 base from V and 6 bases from J, leaving 17 bases between. CDR3 DNA sequence: TGCGCCAGCAGCTTGCCCGGGGGCGGCCGGGGCGAGCAGTACTTC. Residues: CASSLPGGGRGEQYF.

This clone was found a few times. This CDR3 is CASRRTGGDEKLFF. The CDR3 DNA is TGTGCCAGCAGAAGGACAGGGGGCGATGAAAAACTGTTTTTT. This sequence joins TRBV6-5 and TRBJ1-4; 11 bases agree with TRBD1. V shed 6 bases, J shed 6 bases, and the junction held 3 bases outside the gene matches. Germline lookup yields CDR1 MNHEY and CDR2 SVGAGI. The CDR3 extends over 14 amino acids.

The V and J genes are TRBV27 and TRBJ2-1; 8 nucleotides line up with TRBD1. The CDR3 covers 15 residues. Trimming removed 3 bases from V and 1 base from J; junction bases left unmatched: 2. Germline-derived CDR1 and CDR2 are MNHEY and SMNVEV (reference sequence). The CDR3 DNA sequence: TGTGCCAGCAGTTTGGACAGGGTTTCCTACAATGAGCAGTTCTTC. Translating it yields CASSLDRVSYNEQFF.

The genes are TRBV4-2 and TRBJ2-5; the match to TRBD2 covers 11 bases. This CDR3 has 18 amino acids. Trimming at V came to 4 bases and at J to 0 bases, leaving 10 bases not matched to a gene. Germline assignment: CDR1 LGHNA and CDR2 YNFKEQ. CDR3: CASSRASGGPGYQETQYF. For the CDR3, the DNA is TGTGCCAGCAGCCGAGCTAGCGGGGGGCCGGGGTACCAAGAGACCCAGTACTTC.

For the CDR3, the DNA is TGTGCCAGCAGCCAGGGGGGCATCGCTAACTATGGCTACACCTTC. Residues: CASSQGGIANYGYTF. The chain uses TRBV7-6 and TRBJ1-2; 7 positions agree with TRBD1. The germline gives CDR1 SGHVS, CDR2 FNYEAQ. The CDR3 sequence is 15 residues long. After removal of 5 bases from V and 0 bases from J, the junction contained 6 bases not matched to a gene.

The chain is built from TRBV20-1 and TRBJ2-7; the D gene is possibly TRBD1 (5 bases). CDR3 length: 11 amino acids. From germline, CDR1 is DFQATT and CDR2 SNEGSKA (reference sequence). V was trimmed by 3 bases and J by 3 bases, leaving 6 bases between them. The CDR3 protein is CSASDSYEQYF. Here the CDR3 DNA reads TGCAGTGCTAGCGACAGCTACGAGCAGTACTTC.

The chain recombines TRBV10-1 with TRBJ1-1, with 8 bases matching TRBD1. Germline V gene sequence: CDR1 WNHNN, CDR2 SYGVQD (reference sequence). V lost 4 bases and J lost 3; bases outside the gene matches: 4. The CDR3 sequence is 14 residues long. The CDR3 nucleotides are TGCGCCAGCAGTGCTAACAGGGGGGACACTGAAGCTTTCTTT. This sequence encodes CASSANRGDTEAFF.

CDR3 region: CARVEDTEAFF. CDR3 nucleotide sequence: TGCGCCAGGGTAGAGGACACTGAAGCTTTCTTT. The chain carries TRBV23-1 and TRBJ1-1; D is ambiguous. TRBV23-1 is known as an ORF, though its function is uncertain. V lost 9 bases and J lost 3, with 8 bases in between. The CDR3 is 11 amino acids.

This chain links TRBV20-1 with TRBJ2-5, with D tentatively TRBD2 (5 bases). The germline V gene encodes CDR1 DFQATT and CDR2 SNEGSKA (reference sequence). The CDR3 loop spans 15 amino acids. Trimming removed 3 bases from V and 0 bases from J, with 14 bases in between. In nucleotides, the CDR3 is TGCAGTGCTAGTGGGCCAGCGGCGTACCAAGAGACCCAGTACTTC. Its protein product is CSASGPAAYQETQYF.

The rearrangement links TRBV24-1 to TRBJ2-1, with 10 positions matching TRBD1. This CDR3 has 19 residues. The J segment lost 2 bases and the V segment lost 7 bases, leaving 16 bases of the junction unmatched. Germline V gives CDR1 KGHDR, CDR2 SFDVKD. The CDR3 region is CATRSSGTGEGETYNEQFF. CDR3 DNA sequence: TGTGCCACCAGATCCTCCGGGACAGGGGAAGGGGAAACCTACAATGAGCAGTTCTTC.

V and J are TRBV7-9 and TRBJ2-1; possible D gene TRBD1, 6 bases. This CDR3 has 15 amino acids. The V end was cut by 4 bases, the J end by 6 bases, with 16 bases between. CDR1 SEHNR and CDR2 FQNEAQ come from the germline V gene (reference sequence). CDR3 DNA: TGTGCCAGCAGCTCTCACCGGGACACATTCAATGAGCAGTTCTTC. Translated, it gives CASSSHRDTFNEQFF.

V usage is TRBV5-5 and J usage is TRBJ2-3, with 8 bases matching TRBD2. V lost 0 bases, J lost 0 bases, and 3 bases stayed unmatched. This CDR3 spans 16 amino acids. Per germline, CDR1 SGHKS and CDR2 YYEKEE (reference sequence). This chain's CDR3 is CASSLGLATSTDTQYF. The CDR3 bases are TGTGCCAGCAGCTTGGGACTAGCGACAAGCACAGATACGCAGTATTTT.

This chain joins TRBV29-1 and TRBJ2-1; the match to TRBD2 covers 10 bases. The V gene's germline CDR1 is SQVTM and CDR2 ANQGSEA. This CDR3 contains 18 residues. V gave up 0 bases and J gave up 4 bases; unmatched junction bases: 12. This CDR3 reads CSVEESSPWTSGYNEQFF. The CDR3 region has the DNA TGCAGCGTTGAAGAGAGCAGTCCCTGGACTAGCGGATACAATGAGCAGTTCTTC.

The chain uses TRBV5-1 and TRBJ2-3; 7 nucleotides agree with TRBD1. Germline-derived CDR1 and CDR2 are SGHRS and YFSETQ. The CDR3 covers 14 residues. Trimming cost V 10 bases and J 0 bases; bases outside gene matches: 8. The CDR3 region is CASREGASTDTQYF. The CDR3 DNA is TGCGCCTCCCGAGAGGGGGCGAGCACAGATACGCAGTATTTT.

This chain connects TRBV13 to TRBJ2-7; TRBD1 agrees at 7 bases. The CDR3 contains 14 residues. V lost 5 bases and J lost 3; bases outside the gene matches: 7. The germline CDR1 and CDR2 sequences are PRHDT and FYEKMQ (reference sequence). The CDR3 here is CASSRDRVGYEQYF. CDR3 nucleotide sequence: TGTGCCAGCAGCCGCGACAGGGTCGGCTACGAGCAGTACTTC.

V and J are TRBV30 and TRBJ2-1; 11 bases map to TRBD2. The V gene end was trimmed by 5 bases and the J gene end by 1 base; junction bases not matched to a gene: 10. Looked up from germline, CDR1 is GTSNPN and CDR2 is SVGIG (reference sequence). The CDR3 consists of 17 residues. The CDR3 nucleotides are TGTGCCTGGCCGACTAGCGGGAACTATTTTTCCTACAATGAGCAGTTCTTC. Translating gives CAWPTSGNYFSYNEQFF.

J is TRBJ1-6 and V is TRBV27, with no clear D. V was cut by 1 base and J by 8 bases, with 9 bases left in between. The CDR3 runs to 14 residues. Germline values: CDR1 MNHEY, CDR2 SMNVEV (reference sequence). CDR3 protein: CASSLYPQDSPLHF. CDR3 nucleotides: TGTGCCAGCAGTTTATACCCCCAGGATTCACCCCTCCACTTT.

This rearrangement joins TRBV5-1 to TRBJ2-7; the match to TRBD2 covers 7 bases. CDR1 and CDR2 from the germline V gene are SGHRS and YFSETQ. V dropped 6 bases and J dropped 6; count of bases not matched to a gene: 15. The CDR3 length is 15 residues. The CDR3: CASTPGWGGSIEQYF. DNA for the CDR3: TGCGCCAGCACCCCGGGGTGGGGGGGTAGCATCGAGCAGTACTTC.

This clone was observed at least ten times. The chain recombines TRBV21-1 with TRBJ1-2. TRBV21-1 is shown as a pseudogene. The CDR3 sequence is 15 residues long. This CDR3 reads CASTPWAGRGDGYTF. The DNA of the CDR3 is TGTGCCAGCACCCCATGGGCAGGTCGGGGGGATGGCTACACCTTC.

The V call is TRBV27, the J call TRBJ2-7; perhaps TRBD2 as D (7 bases). The CDR3 totals 14 residues. With 1 base removed from V and 6 bases from J, the gap between germline ends came to 13 bases. Germline CDR1 is MNHEY and CDR2 is SMNVEV (reference sequence). The DNA for the CDR3 is TGTGCCAGCAGTTTATATGCGGGGGCGGGCGAGCAGTACTTC. As protein: CASSLYAGAGEQYF.

J is TRBJ2-1 and V is TRBV11-2; TRBD2 aligns across 7 bases. This CDR3 contains 13 residues. With V trimmed by 5 bases and J by 9 bases, 7 bases remained unmatched. Looked up from germline, CDR1 is SGHAT and CDR2 is FQNNGV. CDR3 in DNA: TGTGCCAGCAGCGCGGGACTATTTGGTGAGCAGTTCTTC. Translating gives CASSAGLFGEQFF. The full variable domain, rest sourced from reference TRBV11-2 and TRBJ2-1, is EAGVAQSPRYKIIEKRQSVAFWCNPISGHATLYWYQQILGQGPKLLIQFQNNGVVDDSQLPKDRFSAERLKGVDSTLKIQPAKLEDSAVYLCASSAGLFGEQFFGPGTRLTVL.

The chain carries TRBV18 and TRBJ1-3; D may be TRBD1 (5 bases). The CDR3 is 15 residues long. Per germline, CDR1 KGHSH and CDR2 LQKENI. V gave up 6 bases and J gave up 3 bases, with 15 bases separating them. The CDR3 DNA is TGTGCCAGCTCCCAGAACGGACAATTTGGAAACACCATATATTTT. Its translation is CASSQNGQFGNTIYF.

The V and J genes are TRBV7-9 and TRBJ2-5; perhaps TRBD2 as D (6 bases). Per germline, CDR1 SEHNR and CDR2 FQNEAQ (reference sequence). This CDR3 region has 14 residues. V was clipped by 4 bases and J by 4 bases, with 13 bases between them. This CDR3 reads CASSSTRSIETQYF. Written as DNA, the CDR3 is TGTGCCAGCAGCTCGACTAGATCGATAGAGACCCAGTACTTC. Based on the CDR3 plus reference TRBV7-9 and TRBJ2-5, the full variable domain is DTGVSQNPRHKITKRGQNVTFRCDPISEHNRLYWYRQTLGQGPEFLTYFQNEAQLEKSRLLSDRFSAERPKGSFSTLEIQRTEQGDSAMYLCASSSTRSIETQYFGPGTRLLVL.

This chain connects TRBV29-1 to TRBJ1-5; TRBD1 aligns across 9 bases. The CDR3 contains 14 residues. The germline V gene has CDR1 SQVTM and CDR2 ANQGSEA. V lost 4 bases, J lost 0 bases, and 1 base stayed unmatched. In nucleotides, the CDR3 is TGCAGCGTTGCACAGGGGGCTAGCAATCAGCCCCAGCATTTT. Its protein is CSVAQGASNQPQHF.

The chain uses TRBV7-9 and TRBJ1-4; D is ambiguous. The CDR3 has 12 amino acids. CDR1 is SEHNR and CDR2 is FQNEAQ in the germline V gene (reference sequence). The V end was cut by 5 bases, the J end by 8 bases, with 9 bases between. The CDR3 is CASSPLGEKLFF. CDR3 nucleotides: TGTGCCAGCAGCCCCCTGGGAGAAAAACTGTTTTTT.

The chain combines TRBV5-5 with TRBJ1-5, with 8 bases aligning to TRBD1. The CDR3 runs to 15 residues. CDR1 SGHKS and CDR2 YYEKEE come from the germline V gene (reference sequence). V lost 4 bases to trimming and J lost 6 bases; unmatched junction nucleotides: 9. The CDR3, as DNA: TGTGCCAGCAGCCGCACAGGGGGTTTAGGTCAGCCCCAGCATTTT. This gives the protein CASSRTGGLGQPQHF.